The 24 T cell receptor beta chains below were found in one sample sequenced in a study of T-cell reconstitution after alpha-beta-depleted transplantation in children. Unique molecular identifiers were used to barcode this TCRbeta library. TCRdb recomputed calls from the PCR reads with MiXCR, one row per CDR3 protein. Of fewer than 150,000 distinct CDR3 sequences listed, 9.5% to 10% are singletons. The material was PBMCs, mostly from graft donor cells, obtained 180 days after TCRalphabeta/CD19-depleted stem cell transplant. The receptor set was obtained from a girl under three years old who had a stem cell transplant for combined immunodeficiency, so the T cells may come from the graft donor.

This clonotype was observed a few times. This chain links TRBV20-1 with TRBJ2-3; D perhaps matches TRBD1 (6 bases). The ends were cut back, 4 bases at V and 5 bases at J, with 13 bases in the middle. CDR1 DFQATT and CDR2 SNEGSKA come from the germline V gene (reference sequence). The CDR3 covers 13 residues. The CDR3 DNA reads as TGCAGTGCTAATACAGGGTTGGGAGATACGCAGTATTTT. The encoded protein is CSANTGLGDTQYF.

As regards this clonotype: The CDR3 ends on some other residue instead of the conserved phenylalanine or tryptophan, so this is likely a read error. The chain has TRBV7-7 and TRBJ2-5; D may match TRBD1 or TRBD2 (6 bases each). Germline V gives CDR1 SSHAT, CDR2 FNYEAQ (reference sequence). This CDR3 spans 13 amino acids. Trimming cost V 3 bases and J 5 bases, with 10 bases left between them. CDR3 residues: CASSFGGGETQYL. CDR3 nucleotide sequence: TGTGCCAGCAGCTTCGGGGGCGGGGAGACCCAGTACCTC.

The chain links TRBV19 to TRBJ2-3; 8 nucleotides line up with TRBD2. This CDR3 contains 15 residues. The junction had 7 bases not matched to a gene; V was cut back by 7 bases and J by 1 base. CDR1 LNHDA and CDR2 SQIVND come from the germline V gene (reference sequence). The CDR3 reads CASNQRGPGTDTQYF. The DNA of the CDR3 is TGTGCCAGTAATCAGCGGGGGCCGGGCACAGATACGCAGTATTTT.

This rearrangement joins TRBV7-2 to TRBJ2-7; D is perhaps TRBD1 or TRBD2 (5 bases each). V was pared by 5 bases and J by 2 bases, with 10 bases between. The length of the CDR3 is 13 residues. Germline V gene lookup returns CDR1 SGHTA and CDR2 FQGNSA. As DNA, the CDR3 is TGTGCCAGCAGCACCCGGGACGCCTACGAGCAGTACTTC. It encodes CASSTRDAYEQYF.

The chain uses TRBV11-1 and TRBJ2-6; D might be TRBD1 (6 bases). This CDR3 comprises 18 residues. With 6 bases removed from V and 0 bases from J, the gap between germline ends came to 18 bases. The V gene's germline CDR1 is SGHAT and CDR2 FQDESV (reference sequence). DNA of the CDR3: TGTGCCAGCAGTTTACCGACAGGAGTATTCTCTGGGGCCAACGTCCTGACTTTC. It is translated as CASSLPTGVFSGANVLTF. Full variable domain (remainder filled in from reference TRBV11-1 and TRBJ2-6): EAEVAQSPRYKITEKSQAVAFWCDPISGHATLYWYRQILGQGPELLVQFQDESVVDDSQLPKDRFSAERLKGVDSTLKIQPAELGDSAMYLCASSLPTGVFSGANVLTFGAGSRLTVL.

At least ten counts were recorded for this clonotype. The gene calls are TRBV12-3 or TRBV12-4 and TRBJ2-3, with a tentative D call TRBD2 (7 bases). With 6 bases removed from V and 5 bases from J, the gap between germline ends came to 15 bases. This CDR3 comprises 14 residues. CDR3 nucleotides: TGTGCCAGCAGCCCCACAGGGAGGGGAGATACGCAGTATTTT. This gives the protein CASSPTGRGDTQYF.

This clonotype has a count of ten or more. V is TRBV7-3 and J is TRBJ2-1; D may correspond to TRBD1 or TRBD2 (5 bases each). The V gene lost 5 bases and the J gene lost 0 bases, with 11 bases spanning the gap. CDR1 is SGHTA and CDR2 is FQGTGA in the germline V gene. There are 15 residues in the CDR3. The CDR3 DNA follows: TGTGCCAGCAGCCCCACTGGGGGCTCCTACAATGAGCAGTTCTTC. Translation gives CASSPTGGSYNEQFF.

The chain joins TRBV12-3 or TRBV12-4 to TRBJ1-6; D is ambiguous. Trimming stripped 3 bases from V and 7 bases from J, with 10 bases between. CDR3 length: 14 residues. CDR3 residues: CASSLGRLNSPLHF. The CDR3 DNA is TGTGCCAGCAGTTTGGGCCGACTGAATTCACCCCTCCACTTT.

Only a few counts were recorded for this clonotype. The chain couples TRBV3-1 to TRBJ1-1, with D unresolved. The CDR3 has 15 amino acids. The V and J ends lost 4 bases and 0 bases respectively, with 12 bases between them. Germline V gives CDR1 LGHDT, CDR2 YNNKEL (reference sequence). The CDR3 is CASSLQSTLNTEAFF. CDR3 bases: TGTGCCAGCAGCCTTCAATCTACTTTGAACACTGAAGCTTTCTTT.

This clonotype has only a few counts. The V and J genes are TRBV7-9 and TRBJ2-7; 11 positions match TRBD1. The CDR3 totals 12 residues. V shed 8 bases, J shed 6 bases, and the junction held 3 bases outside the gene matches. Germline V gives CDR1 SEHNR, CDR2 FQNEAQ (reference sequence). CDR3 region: CASGTGGGEQYF. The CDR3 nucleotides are TGTGCCAGCGGGACAGGGGGAGGCGAGCAGTACTTC.

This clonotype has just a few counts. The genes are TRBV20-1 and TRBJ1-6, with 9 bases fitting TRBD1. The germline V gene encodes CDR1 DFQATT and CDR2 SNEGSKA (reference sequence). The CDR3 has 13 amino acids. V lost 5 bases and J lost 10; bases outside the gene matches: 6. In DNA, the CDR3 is TGCAGTGCTGCCGGGACAGGGCAGTCACCCCTCCACTTT. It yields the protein CSAAGTGQSPLHF.

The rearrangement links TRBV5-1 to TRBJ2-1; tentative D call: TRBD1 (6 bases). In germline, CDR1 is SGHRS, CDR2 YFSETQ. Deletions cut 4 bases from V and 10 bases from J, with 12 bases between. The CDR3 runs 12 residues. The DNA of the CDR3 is TGCGCCAGCAGCCAGGGACAACCCGAGCAGTTCTTC. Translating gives CASSQGQPEQFF.

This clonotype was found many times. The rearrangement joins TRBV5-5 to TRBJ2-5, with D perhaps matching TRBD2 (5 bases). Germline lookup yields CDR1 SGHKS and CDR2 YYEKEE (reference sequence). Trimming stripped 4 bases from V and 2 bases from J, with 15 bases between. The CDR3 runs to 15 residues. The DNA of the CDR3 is TGTGCCAGCAGCACCGGGATTTTACGACAAGAGACCCAGTACTTC. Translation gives CASSTGILRQETQYF.

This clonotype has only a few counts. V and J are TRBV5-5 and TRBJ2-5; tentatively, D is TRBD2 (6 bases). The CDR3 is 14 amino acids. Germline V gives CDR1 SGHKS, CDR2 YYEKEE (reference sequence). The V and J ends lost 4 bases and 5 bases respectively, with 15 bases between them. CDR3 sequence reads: CASSILGEAETQYF. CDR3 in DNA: TGTGCCAGCAGCATTCTAGGGGAGGCTGAGACCCAGTACTTC. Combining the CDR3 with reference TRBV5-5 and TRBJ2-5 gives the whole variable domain DAGVTQSPTHLIKTRGQQVTLRCSPISGHKSVSWYQQVLGQGPQFIFQYYEKEERGRGNFPDRFSARQFPNYSSELNVNALLLGDSALYLCASSILGEAETQYFGPGTRLLVL.

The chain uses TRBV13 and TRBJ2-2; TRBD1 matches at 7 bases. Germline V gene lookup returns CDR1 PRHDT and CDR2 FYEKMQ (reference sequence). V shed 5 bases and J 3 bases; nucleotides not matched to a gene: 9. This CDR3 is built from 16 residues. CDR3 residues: CASSVLTGLHTGELFF. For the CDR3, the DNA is TGTGCCAGCAGCGTATTGACAGGGCTCCACACCGGGGAGCTGTTTTTT.

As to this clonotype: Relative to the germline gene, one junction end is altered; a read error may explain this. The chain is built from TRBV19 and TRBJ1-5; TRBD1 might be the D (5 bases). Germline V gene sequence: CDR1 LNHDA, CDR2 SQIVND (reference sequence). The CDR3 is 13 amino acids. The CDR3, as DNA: TGTGCCAGTAGTGTATCAGGGCTCCAGCCCAAGCATTTT. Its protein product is CASSVSGLQPKHF.

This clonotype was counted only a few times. CDR3 coding DNA: TGCAGCGTTGGTGCGGGGTCTAGGACCTACGAGCAGTACTTC. Amino acid sequence: CSVGAGSRTYEQYF. The chain combines TRBV29-1 with TRBJ2-7; weak D call: TRBD2 (6 bases). With 4 bases removed from V and 2 bases from J, the gap between germline ends came to 15 bases. The CDR3 covers 14 residues. Germline lookup yields CDR1 SQVTM and CDR2 ANQGSEA.

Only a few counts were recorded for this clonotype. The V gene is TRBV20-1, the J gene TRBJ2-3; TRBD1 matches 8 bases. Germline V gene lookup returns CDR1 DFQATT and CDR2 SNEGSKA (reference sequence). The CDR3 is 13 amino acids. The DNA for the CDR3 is TGCAGCGCGGCGGGACAGGGCACAGATACGCAGTATTTT. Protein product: CSAAGQGTDTQYF.

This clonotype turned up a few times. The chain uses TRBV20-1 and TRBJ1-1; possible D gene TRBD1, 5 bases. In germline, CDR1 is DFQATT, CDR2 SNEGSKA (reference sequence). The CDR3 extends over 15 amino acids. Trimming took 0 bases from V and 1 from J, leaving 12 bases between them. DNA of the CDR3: TGCAGTGCTAGAGACCCAGGGTGGGGGAACACTGAAGCTTTCTTT. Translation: CSARDPGWGNTEAFF.

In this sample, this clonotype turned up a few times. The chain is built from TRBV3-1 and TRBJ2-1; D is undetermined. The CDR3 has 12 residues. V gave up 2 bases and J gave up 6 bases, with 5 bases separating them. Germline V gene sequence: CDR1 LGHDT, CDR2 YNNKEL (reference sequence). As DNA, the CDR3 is TGTGCCAGCAGCCAAATGGGCAATGAGCAGTTCTTC. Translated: CASSQMGNEQFF.

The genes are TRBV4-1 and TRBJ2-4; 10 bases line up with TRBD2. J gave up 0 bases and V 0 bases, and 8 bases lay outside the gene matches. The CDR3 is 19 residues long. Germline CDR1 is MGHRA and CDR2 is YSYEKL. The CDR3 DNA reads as TGCGCCAGCAGCCAAGATGCTAGCGGGAGCTCGTTAGCCAAAAACATTCAGTACTTC. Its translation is CASSQDASGSSLAKNIQYF.

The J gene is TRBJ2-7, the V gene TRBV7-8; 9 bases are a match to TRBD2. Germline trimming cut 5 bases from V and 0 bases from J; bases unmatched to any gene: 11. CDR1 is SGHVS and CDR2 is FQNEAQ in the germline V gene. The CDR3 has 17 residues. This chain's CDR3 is CASSPHPGSGSSYEQYF. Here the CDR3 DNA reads TGTGCCAGCAGCCCCCACCCCGGTAGCGGGAGCTCCTACGAGCAGTACTTC.

The CDR3 DNA is TGTGCCAGCCCCCCAGGGGCGGGGAGCACAGATACGCAGTATTTT. Residues: CASPPGAGSTDTQYF. The rearrangement uses TRBV18 and TRBJ2-3, with D perhaps assigned TRBD1 or TRBD2 (6 bases each). Germline loops: CDR1 KGHSH, CDR2 LQKENI. V was cut by 8 bases and J by 0 bases, with 15 bases left in between. The CDR3 runs 15 residues.

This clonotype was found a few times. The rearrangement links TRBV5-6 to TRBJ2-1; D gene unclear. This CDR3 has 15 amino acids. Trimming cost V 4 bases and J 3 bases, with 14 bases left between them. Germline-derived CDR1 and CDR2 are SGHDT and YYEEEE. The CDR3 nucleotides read TGTGCCAGCAGCCCAGTAGGGCTGGTCTACAATGAGCAGTTCTTC. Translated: CASSPVGLVYNEQFF.